This TCR beta chain is from a study of cytotoxic CD8 clonotypes in ibrutinib-treated CLL. Broader study findings: In sustained-remission versus progressing patients, sampling times differed.

The protocol was immunoSEQ multiplex PCR, while the TCRdb copy is restricted to in-frame clones and leaves out a portion. The sample yields about 25,000 clones, roughly 85% seen once. This clone was detected only a few times. Its cognate antigen is unknown. The CDR3 is made up of 13 amino acids. The germline V gene has CDR1 SGHRS and CDR2 YFSETQ. With 2 bases removed from V and 4 bases from J, the gap between germline ends came to 7 bases. The J gene is TRBJ2-1, the V gene TRBV5-1; D not resolved. The sequencing used PBMCs, collected after 24 months of ibrutinib treatment. This receptor was identified in a human donor with chronic lymphocytic leukemia. CDR3 coding DNA: TGCGCCAGCAGCTTCTCCATTTACAATGAGCAGTTCTTC. Amino acids: CASSFSIYNEQFF.